The 5 T cell receptor beta chains presented below share a single source sample, sequenced in a study of response to subunit inactivated influenza vaccine. TCRdb independently ran MiXCR on the RT-PCR reads; one entry per CDR3 protein. The sample shows roughly 500,000 distinct CDR3 sequences, approximately 15% of them seen only once. The sample here was CD4+ T cells sorted from PBMCs, taken less than 30 months after vaccination. The receptors shown here come from a man between 50 and 69 years old who received an inactivated influenza vaccine.

Here the CDR3 DNA reads TGTGCCAGCAGTTCCATTCTAGATACCTACGAGCAGTACTTC. This gives the protein CASSSILDTYEQYF. This rearrangement joins TRBV27 to TRBJ2-7; D gene uncertain. The ends were cut back, 4 bases at V and 2 bases at J, with 12 bases in the middle. Germline loops: CDR1 MNHEY, CDR2 SMNVEV (reference sequence). This CDR3 comprises 14 residues.

The gene calls are TRBV27 and TRBJ2-1; perhaps TRBD2 as D (5 bases). The CDR3 sequence is 16 residues long. Trimming took 1 base from V and 1 from J, leaving 11 bases between them. The V gene's germline CDR1 is MNHEY and CDR2 SMNVEV (reference sequence). DNA of the CDR3: TGTGCCAGCAGTTTATTGGTATCGGGGTCCTACAATGAGCAGTTCTTC. Residues: CASSLLVSGSYNEQFF.

This clonotype was found many times. The chain recombines TRBV2 with TRBJ2-7; no firm D call. This CDR3 region has 11 residues. V lost 2 bases and J 3 bases, leaving 2 bases between the germline ends. CDR1 and CDR2 from the germline V gene are SNHLY and FYNNEI. Here the CDR3 reads CASSEFYEQYF. CDR3 DNA sequence: TGTGCCAGCAGTGAATTCTACGAGCAGTACTTC.

The J gene is TRBJ1-2, the V gene TRBV20-1; 8 bases are shared with TRBD1. CDR3 size: 13 residues. V shed 6 bases, J shed 2 bases, and the junction held 5 bases outside the gene matches. In germline, CDR1 is DFQATT, CDR2 SNEGSKA (reference sequence). Here the CDR3 reads CSARQGTNYGYTF. The CDR3 coding sequence is TGCAGTGCCAGACAGGGGACCAACTATGGCTACACCTTC.

The chain uses TRBV7-2 and TRBJ2-3; D is possibly TRBD2 (6 bases). CDR1 is SGHTA, CDR2 FQGNSA, per germline. The CDR3 is made up of 17 amino acids. Between the trimmed V and J ends, which lost 2 bases and 1 base, there was a span of 16 bases. The CDR3 nucleotides are TGTGCCAGCAGCTTACTCCAGAGCTTAGCGGGCACAGATACGCAGTATTTT. This sequence encodes CASSLLQSLAGTDTQYF.